This paragraph covers one T cell receptor (beta chain) sequence. Its target is not known. The J segment lost 4 bases and the V segment lost 5 bases, leaving 5 bases of the junction unmatched. The CDR3 is 14 amino acids. Per germline, CDR1 ENHRY and CDR2 SYGVKD. This sample stems from a study of vaccination and CD4 T cells after COVID-19. As for the study in general: SARS-CoV-2 positivity in convalescent patients was established by nasal swab PCR; several had mild and one severe disease. Stimulation of the cells used overlapping spike peptide pools from SARS-CoV-2 and from the common cold coronaviruses HCoV-NL63, HCoV-OC43 and HCoV-229E.

Cultured CD4+ T-cell DNA underwent Oncomine TCR Beta short-read sequencing. TCRdb independently ran MiXCR on the PCR reads; one entry per CDR3 protein. The repertoire holds 15,000 to 20,000 distinct CDR3 sequences, with about 51% as singletons. As to treatment: roughly ten-day PBMC culture with coronavirus spike peptide pools or control peptides (ViraFEST assay). TCR sequencing followed the expansion of antigen-specific T cells with peptide pools in ViraFEST. At days 3 and 7, half the medium was exchanged for fresh IL-2 medium. This rearrangement joins TRBV10-3 to TRBJ1-1, with 9 bases aligning to TRBD1. The sequence was obtained from a human donor who had recovered from COVID-19. Sample: CD4+ T cells from blood, cultured in vitro. CDR3 sequence: CAISLGQGTTEAFF. CDR3 nucleotide sequence: TGTGCCATCAGTCTCGGACAGGGGACCACTGAAGCTTTCTTT.